The clone carrying this T cell receptor (beta chain) turned up a few times. Antigen specificity is unknown. TCRdb re-derived calls from the reads in MiXCR, one entry per CDR3 protein. The data hold 200,000 to 300,000 distinct CDR3 sequences, with roughly 9.1% observed a single time. The source of the sample is a study of T cell repertoires in cytomegalovirus infection. Study details: CMV infection plus the matching HLA type was flagged by public TCR beta signatures. Findings and limits, study-wide: Predominance within the ex vivo response was attributable to HLA-C-restricted CMV-specific TCR beta clonotypes. The study identified carriers of CMV plus the relevant HLA from cumulative public TCR beta family frequency.

The source of this sequence is a human donor in good health (CMV status not recorded). Some clones in this sample may be carry-over from other donors' samples. Sequenced input: PBMCs.

CDR3 nucleotide sequence: TGTGCCTGGAGTCACCCCGGGACACCAAAAAACATTCAGTACTTC. It yields the protein CAWSHPGTPKNIQYF. The chain links TRBV30 to TRBJ2-4; D may be TRBD1 (6 bases). Germline CDR1 GTSNPN, CDR2 SVGIG (reference sequence). V dropped 2 bases and J dropped 4 bases, with 15 bases sitting between them. The CDR3 totals 15 residues.